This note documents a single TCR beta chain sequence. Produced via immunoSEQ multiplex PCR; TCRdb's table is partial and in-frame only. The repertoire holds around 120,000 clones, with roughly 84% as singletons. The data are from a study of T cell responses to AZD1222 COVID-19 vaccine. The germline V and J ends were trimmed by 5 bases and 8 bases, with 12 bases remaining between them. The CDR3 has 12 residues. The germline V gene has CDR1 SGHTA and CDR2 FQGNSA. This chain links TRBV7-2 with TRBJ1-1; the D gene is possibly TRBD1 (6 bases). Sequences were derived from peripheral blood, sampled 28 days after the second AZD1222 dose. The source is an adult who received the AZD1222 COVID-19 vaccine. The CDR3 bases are TGTGCCAGCAGCATCCTCAGGGGAGAAGCTTTCTTT. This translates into CASSILRGEAFF.